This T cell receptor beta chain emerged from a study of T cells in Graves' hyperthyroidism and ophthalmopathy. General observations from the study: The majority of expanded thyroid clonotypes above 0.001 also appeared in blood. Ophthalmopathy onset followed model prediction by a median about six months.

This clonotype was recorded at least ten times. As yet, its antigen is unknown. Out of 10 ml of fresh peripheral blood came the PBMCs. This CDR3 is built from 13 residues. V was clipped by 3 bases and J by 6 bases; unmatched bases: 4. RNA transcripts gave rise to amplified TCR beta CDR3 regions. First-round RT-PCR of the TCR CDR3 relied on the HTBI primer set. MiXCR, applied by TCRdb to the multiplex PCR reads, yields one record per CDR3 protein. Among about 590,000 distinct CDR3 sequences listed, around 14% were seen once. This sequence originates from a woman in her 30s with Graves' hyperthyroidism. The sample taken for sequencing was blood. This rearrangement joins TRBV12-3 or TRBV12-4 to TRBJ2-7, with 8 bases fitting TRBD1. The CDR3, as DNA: TGTGCCAGCAGTTTCTTACAGGGGGGCGAGCAGTACTTC. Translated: CASSFLQGGEQYF.